The TCR beta chain described here comes from a study of blood T cell repertoires in COVID-19. Study information: Samples came from the United States, Italy and Spain, spanning acute and convalescent COVID-19. Sources were T cells, B-cell-depleted T cells, or PBMCs; the material itself was cDNA or gDNA.

After removal of 4 bases from V and 0 bases from J, the junction contained 11 bases not matched to a gene. This CDR3 contains 17 residues. From germline, CDR1 is ENHRY and CDR2 SYGVKD. Authors' data handling: How many nucleated cells were present was estimated from reference gene primer amplification. TCRdb's copy holds only in-frame clones and misses some; the assay was immunoSEQ multiplex PCR. V and J calls and clone size are as listed in that table; D and trimming were resolved from the DNA. This table holds 150,000 to 200,000 clones, 85% found once. The source is a human donor with acute or convalescent COVID-19. The donor label of this sample is uncertain. The sequencing input was peripheral blood. This rearrangement joins TRBV10-3 to TRBJ2-5; the match to TRBD1 covers 7 bases. CDR3 sequence reads: CAISGDSLTVDQETQYF. For the CDR3, the DNA is TGTGCCATCAGTGGGGACAGCCTGACAGTAGACCAAGAGACCCAGTACTTC.